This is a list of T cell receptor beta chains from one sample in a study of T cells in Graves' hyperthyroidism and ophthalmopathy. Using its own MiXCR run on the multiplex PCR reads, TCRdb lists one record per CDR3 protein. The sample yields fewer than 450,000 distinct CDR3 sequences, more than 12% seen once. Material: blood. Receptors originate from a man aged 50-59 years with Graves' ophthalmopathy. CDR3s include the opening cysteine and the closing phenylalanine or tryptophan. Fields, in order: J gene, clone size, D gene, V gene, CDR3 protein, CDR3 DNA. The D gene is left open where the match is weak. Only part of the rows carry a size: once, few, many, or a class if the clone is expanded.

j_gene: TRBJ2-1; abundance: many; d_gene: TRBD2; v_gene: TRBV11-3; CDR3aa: CASSETSGSFGEQFF; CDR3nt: TGTGCCAGCAGCGAGACTAGCGGGAGCTTTGGTGAGCAGTTCTTC
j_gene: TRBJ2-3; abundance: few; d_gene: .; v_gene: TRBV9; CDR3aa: CASSARDNPTDTQYF; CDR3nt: TGTGCCAGCAGCGCCAGGGACAACCCTACAGATACGCAGTATTTT
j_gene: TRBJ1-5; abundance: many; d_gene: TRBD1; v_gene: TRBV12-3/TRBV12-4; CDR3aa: CASSRTGGQPQHF; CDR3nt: TGTGCCAGCAGCCGGACAGGGGGCCAGCCCCAGCATTTT
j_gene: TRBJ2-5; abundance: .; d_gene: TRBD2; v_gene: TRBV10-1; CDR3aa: CASSEGGLAETQYF; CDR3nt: TGCGCCAGCAGTGAGGGGGGACTAGCGGAGACCCAGTACTTC
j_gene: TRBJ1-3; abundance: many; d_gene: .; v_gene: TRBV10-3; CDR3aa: CAISDVGIPGNTIYF; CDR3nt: TGTGCCATCAGTGATGTGGGGATCCCTGGAAACACCATATATTTT
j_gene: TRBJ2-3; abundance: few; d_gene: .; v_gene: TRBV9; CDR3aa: CASSPRLGEGTDTQYF; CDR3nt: TGTGCCAGCAGCCCCCGCCTGGGGGAGGGCACAGATACGCAGTATTTT
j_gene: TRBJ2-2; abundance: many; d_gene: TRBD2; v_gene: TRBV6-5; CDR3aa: CASSYGTSAGELFF; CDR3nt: TGTGCCAGCAGTTACGGGACTAGCGCCGGGGAGCTGTTTTTT
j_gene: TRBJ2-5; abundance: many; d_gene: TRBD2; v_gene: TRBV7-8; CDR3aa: CASSSPGLAGNQETQYF; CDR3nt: TGTGCCAGCAGCTCCCCCGGGCTAGCGGGAAACCAAGAGACCCAGTACTTC
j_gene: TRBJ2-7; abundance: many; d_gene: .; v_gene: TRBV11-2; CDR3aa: CASVKDGQAYTYEQYF; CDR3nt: TGTGCCAGCGTAAAAGATGGGCAGGCTTACACCTACGAGCAGTACTTC
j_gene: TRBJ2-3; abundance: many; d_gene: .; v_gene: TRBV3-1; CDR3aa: CASPVRPSTDTQYF; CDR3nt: TGTGCCAGCCCGGTCCGACCAAGCACAGATACGCAGTATTTT
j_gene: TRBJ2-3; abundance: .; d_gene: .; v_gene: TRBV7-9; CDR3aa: CASSWRSGLKTDTQYF; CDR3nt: TGTGCCAGCAGCTGGAGATCGGGCTTAAAGACAGATACGCAGTATTTT
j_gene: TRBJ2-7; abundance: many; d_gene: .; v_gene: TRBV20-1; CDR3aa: CSALEGRGYEQYF; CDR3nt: TGCAGTGCCCTCGAAGGCAGGGGCTACGAGCAGTACTTC
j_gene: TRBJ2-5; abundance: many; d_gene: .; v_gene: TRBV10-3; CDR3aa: CAISGMDQETQYF; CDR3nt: TGTGCCATCAGTGGCATGGACCAAGAGACCCAGTACTTC
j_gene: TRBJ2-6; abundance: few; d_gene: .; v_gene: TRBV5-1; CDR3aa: CASSPPGGSGANVLTF; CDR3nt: TGCGCCAGCAGCCCGCCCGGAGGCTCTGGGGCCAACGTCCTGACTTTC
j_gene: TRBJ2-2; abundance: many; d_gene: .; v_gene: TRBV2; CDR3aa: CASILGGELFF; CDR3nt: TGTGCCAGCATCCTCGGGGGGGAGCTGTTTTTT
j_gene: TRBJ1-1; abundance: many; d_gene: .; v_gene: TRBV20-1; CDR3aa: CSVKVSRGMRGTEAFF; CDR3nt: TGCAGTGTGAAGGTTTCGCGGGGAATGAGGGGCACTGAAGCTTTCTTT
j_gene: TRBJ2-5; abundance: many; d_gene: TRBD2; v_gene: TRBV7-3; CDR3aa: CASSPTSGPQETQYF; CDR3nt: TGTGCCAGCAGCCCAACTAGCGGGCCGCAAGAGACCCAGTACTTC
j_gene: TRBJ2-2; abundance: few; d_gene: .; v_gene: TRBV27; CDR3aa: CATQLGGDVTGELFF; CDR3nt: TGTGCCACCCAGCTAGGGGGGGATGTAACCGGGGAGCTGTTTTTT
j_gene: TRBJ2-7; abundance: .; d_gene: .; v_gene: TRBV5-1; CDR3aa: CASSLTAAPGFHEQYF; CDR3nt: TGTGCCAGCAGCTTGACCGCGGCCCCAGGCTTCCACGAGCAGTACTTC
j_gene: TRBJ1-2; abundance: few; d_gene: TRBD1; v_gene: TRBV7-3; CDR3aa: CASSFSGGGHTF; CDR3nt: TGTGCCAGCAGCTTTTCAGGGGGTGGTCACACCTTC
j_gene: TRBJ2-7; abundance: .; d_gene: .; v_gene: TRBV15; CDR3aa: CATSSPLEAPYEQYF; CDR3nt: TGTGCCACCAGCAGTCCTCTGGAGGCCCCCTACGAGCAGTACTTC
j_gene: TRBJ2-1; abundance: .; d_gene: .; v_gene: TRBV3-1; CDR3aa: CASSQDPLALGDEQFF; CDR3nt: TGTGCCAGCAGCCAAGATCCCCTAGCGTTGGGGGATGAGCAGTTCTTC
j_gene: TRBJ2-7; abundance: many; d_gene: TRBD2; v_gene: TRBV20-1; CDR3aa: CSASPPSGESDLYGQYF; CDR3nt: TGCAGTGCTAGTCCTCCTAGCGGGGAGTCGGACCTGTACGGGCAGTACTTC
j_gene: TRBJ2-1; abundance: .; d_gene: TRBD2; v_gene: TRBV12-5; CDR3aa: CASGDLGTSGSSRRNEQFF; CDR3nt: TGTGCTAGTGGGGACTTGGGGACTAGCGGGAGCTCCAGGAGAAATGAGCAGTTCTTC
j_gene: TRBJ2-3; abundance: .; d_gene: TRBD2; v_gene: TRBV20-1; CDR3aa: CSASGLAGGPGNTQYF; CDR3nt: TGCAGTGCTAGCGGACTAGCGGGAGGGCCAGGCAATACGCAGTATTTT
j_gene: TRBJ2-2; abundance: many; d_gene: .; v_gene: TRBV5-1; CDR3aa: CASTLGGTGELFF; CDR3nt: TGCGCCAGTACTCTTGGCGGGACCGGGGAGCTGTTTTTT
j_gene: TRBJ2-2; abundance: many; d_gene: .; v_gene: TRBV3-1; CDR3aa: CASSQAGPDTGELFF; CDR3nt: TGTGCCAGCAGCCAAGCAGGGCCCGACACCGGGGAGCTGTTTTTT
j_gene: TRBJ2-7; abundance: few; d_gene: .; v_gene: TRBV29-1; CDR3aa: CSVASQISSYEQYF; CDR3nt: TGCAGCGTCGCAAGCCAGATAAGCTCCTACGAGCAGTACTTC
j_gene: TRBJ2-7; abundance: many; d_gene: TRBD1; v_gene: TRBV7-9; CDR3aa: CASSAGQATSYEQYF; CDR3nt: TGTGCCAGCAGCGCCGGACAGGCGACTTCCTACGAGCAGTACTTC
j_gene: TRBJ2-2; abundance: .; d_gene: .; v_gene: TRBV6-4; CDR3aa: CASSDSSGNTGELFF; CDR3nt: TGTGCCAGCAGTGACTCGTCAGGGAACACCGGGGAGCTGTTTTTT
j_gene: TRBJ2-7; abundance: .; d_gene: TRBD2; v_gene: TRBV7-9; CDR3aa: CASSFTLAGTYEQYF; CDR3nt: TGTGCCAGCAGCTTCACTCTAGCGGGCACCTACGAGCAGTACTTC
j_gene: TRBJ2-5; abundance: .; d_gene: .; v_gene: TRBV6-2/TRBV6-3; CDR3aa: CASSYSGGEETQYF; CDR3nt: TGTGCCAGCAGTTACTCTGGGGGCGAGGAGACCCAGTACTTC
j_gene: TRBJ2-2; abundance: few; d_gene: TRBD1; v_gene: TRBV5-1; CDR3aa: CASSRDGTGGGGELFF; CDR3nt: TGCGCCAGCAGCCGAGACGGGACAGGAGGTGGCGGGGAGCTGTTTTTT
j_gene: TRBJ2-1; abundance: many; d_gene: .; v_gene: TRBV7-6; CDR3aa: CASSLRVGGEVQFF; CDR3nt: TGTGCCAGCAGCTTACGGGTAGGCGGTGAGGTGCAGTTCTTC
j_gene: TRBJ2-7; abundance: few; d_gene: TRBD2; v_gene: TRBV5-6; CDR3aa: CASSPVAGAYEQYF; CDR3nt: TGTGCCAGCAGCCCCGTAGCGGGAGCCTACGAGCAGTACTTC
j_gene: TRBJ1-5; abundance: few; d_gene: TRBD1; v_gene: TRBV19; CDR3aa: CASRTGGVHQPQHF; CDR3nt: TGTGCCAGCAGAACAGGGGGAGTCCATCAGCCCCAGCATTTT
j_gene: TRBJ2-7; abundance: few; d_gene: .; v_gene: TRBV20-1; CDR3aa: CSASILGAGWGIEQYF; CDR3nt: TGCAGTGCTAGTATCTTAGGCGCGGGATGGGGGATCGAGCAGTACTTC
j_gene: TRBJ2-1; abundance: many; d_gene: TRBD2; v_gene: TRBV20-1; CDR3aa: CSASGGRASGEQFF; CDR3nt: TGCAGTGCTAGTGGCGGGAGGGCCTCAGGAGAGCAGTTCTTC
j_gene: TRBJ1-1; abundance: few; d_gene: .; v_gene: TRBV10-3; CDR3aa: CAISGGGEVTEAFF; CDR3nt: TGTGCCATCAGTGGGGGGGGGGAGGTCACTGAAGCTTTCTTT
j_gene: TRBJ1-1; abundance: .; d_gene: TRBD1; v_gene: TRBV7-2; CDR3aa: CASSYDRDRNTEAFF; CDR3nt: TGTGCCAGCAGCTACGACCGGGACAGGAACACTGAAGCTTTCTTT
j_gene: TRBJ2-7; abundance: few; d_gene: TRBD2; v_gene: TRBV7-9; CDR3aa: CASAKTSGINEQYF; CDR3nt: TGTGCCAGCGCAAAGACTAGCGGGATAAACGAGCAGTACTTC